A selection of T cell receptor beta chains follows, all from one sample in a study of T cells after yellow fever vaccination. A single record per CDR3 protein comes from TCRdb applying MiXCR to the 5' RACE reads. The sample shows 240,000 or so distinct CDR3 sequences, about 7% of them seen only once. The sample here was CD4+ T cells sorted from PBMCs, taken 15 days after the yellow fever booster vaccination. The receptors derive from a man aged 25 to 40 who received the YFV17D yellow fever vaccine. Each CDR3 is given with its conserved first and last residue. A D gene is named only where the DNA matches it firmly. Expanded clones are given a class, and other clones once, few, many or no size at all.

cdr3_aa cdr3_nt clone_size j_call cdr3_length v_call d_call
CASSLGGPPSTYF TGTGCCAGCAGCTTAGGGGGCCCCCCTAGCACGTACTTC few TRBJ2-7 13 TRBV11-2 NA
CASSIALSGNEQFF TGTGCCAGTAGTATAGCACTCAGCGGGAATGAGCAGTTCTTC NA TRBJ2-1 14 TRBV19 NA
CSAQVGGKGNEQFF TGCAGTGCCCAGGTCGGGGGCAAAGGAAATGAGCAGTTCTTC many TRBJ2-1 14 TRBV20-1 NA
CASSIRTSGTDTQYF TGTGCCAGTAGTATCCGGACTAGCGGAACAGATACGCAGTATTTT many TRBJ2-3 15 TRBV19 TRBD2
CASSYGQVREQYF TGTGCCAGCAGTTACGGACAGGTCCGCGAGCAGTACTTC many TRBJ2-7 13 TRBV5-6 TRBD1
CASSWSSGKNEQFF TGTGCCAGCAGCTGGTCTAGCGGTAAGAATGAGCAGTTCTTC many TRBJ2-1 14 TRBV7-2 TRBD2
CASSPGSEQYF TGTGCCAGCTCACCCGGATCCGAGCAGTACTTC few TRBJ2-7 11 TRBV18 NA
CASRGQGLYEQYF TGCGCCAGCCGGGGCCAGGGCCTCTACGAGCAGTACTTC few TRBJ2-7 13 TRBV5-1 NA
CASSLWDHQETQYF TGTGCCAGCAGCCTCTGGGATCACCAAGAGACCCAGTACTTC NA TRBJ2-5 14 TRBV7-2 NA
CASSQDRGTYNEQFF TGTGCCAGCAGTCAGGACAGGGGAACCTACAATGAGCAGTTCTTC many TRBJ2-1 15 TRBV12-3/TRBV12-4 TRBD1
CASSAGGAGMNTEAFF TGTGCCAGCAGTGCGGGAGGGGCAGGGATGAACACTGAAGCTTTCTTT many TRBJ1-1 16 TRBV28 NA
CSANKGFRETQYF TGCAGTGCTAACAAGGGGTTTCGGGAGACCCAGTACTTC NA TRBJ2-5 13 TRBV20-1 NA
CAFCSLTWTQATNEKLFF TGTGCCTTCTGTTCCCTAACCTGGACACAAGCAACTAATGAAAAACTGTTTTTT NA TRBJ1-4 18 TRBV2 NA
CASRQPSGKETQYF TGTGCCAGCAGACAACCTAGCGGAAAAGAGACCCAGTACTTC few TRBJ2-5 14 TRBV7-2 TRBD2
CASSLADGGDTQYF TGCGCCAGCAGCTTGGCGGACGGGGGGGATACGCAGTATTTT many TRBJ2-3 14 TRBV5-1 TRBD2
CASSLRTSKNIQYF TGCGCCAGCAGCTTGAGGACTAGCAAAAACATTCAGTACTTC few TRBJ2-4 14 TRBV5-1 TRBD2
CSALRQDGKETQYF TGCAGTGCCCTGAGGCAAGACGGAAAAGAGACCCAGTACTTC NA TRBJ2-5 14 TRBV20-1 NA
CSALRQVRTDTQYF TGCAGTGCCCTCAGACAGGTTCGCACAGATACGCAGTATTTT few TRBJ2-3 14 TRBV20-1 NA
CSARQASGYNEQFF TGCAGTGCTCGCCAAGCGAGCGGCTACAATGAGCAGTTCTTC few TRBJ2-1 14 TRBV20-1 NA
CATSDAIAGTSTDTQYF TGTGCCACCAGTGATGCGATAGCGGGAACTAGCACAGATACGCAGTATTTT many TRBJ2-3 17 TRBV24-1 TRBD2
CASRQQVDQPQHF TGTGCCAGCAGACAACAGGTCGATCAGCCCCAGCATTTT NA TRBJ1-5 13 TRBV2 NA
CSARDPGRDTQYF TGCAGTGCTAGAGATCCAGGGCGGGATACGCAGTATTTT many TRBJ2-3 13 TRBV20-1 NA
CASKGGRTPAQYF TGTGCCAGCAAGGGCGGGAGGACACCGGCGCAGTATTTT many TRBJ2-3 13 TRBV28 TRBD2
CASSPPAGGSYNEQFF TGTGCCAGCAGCCCTCCGGCGGGAGGTTCCTACAATGAGCAGTTCTTC many TRBJ2-1 16 TRBV7-9 TRBD2
CASSWTSGGNTGELFF TGTGCCAGCAGCTGGACTAGCGGGGGGAACACCGGGGAGCTGTTTTTT NA TRBJ2-2 16 TRBV6-2/TRBV6-3 TRBD2
CASSSHSYEQYF TGTGCCAGCAGCTCTCACTCCTACGAGCAGTACTTC NA TRBJ2-7 12 TRBV7-2 NA
CASSPRTLAKNIQYF TGTGCCAGCAGCCCAAGGACACTAGCCAAAAACATTCAGTACTTC NA TRBJ2-4 15 TRBV7-2 NA
CASSPREGSAFF TGTGCCAGCAGTCCTCGGGAGGGCTCTGCTTTCTTT NA TRBJ1-1 12 TRBV6-2/TRBV6-3 NA
CASSPYSGQNEQFF TGTGCCAGCAGCCCTTATTCGGGTCAGAATGAGCAGTTCTTC NA TRBJ2-1 14 TRBV3-1 NA
CSGTNNEQFF TGCAGCGGTACAAACAATGAGCAGTTCTTC NA TRBJ2-1 10 TRBV29-1 NA
CATSRLPGQGAETQYF TGTGCCACCAGCAGGTTACCTGGACAGGGAGCAGAGACCCAGTACTTC few TRBJ2-5 16 TRBV15 TRBD1
CASSLDLRAVDEQYF TGCGCCAGCAGCTTGGACCTCCGGGCGGTGGATGAGCAGTACTTC many TRBJ2-7 15 TRBV5-1 NA
CSVEWAYEQYF TGCAGCGTTGAATGGGCCTACGAGCAGTACTTC many TRBJ2-7 11 TRBV29-1 NA
CASSPRRSGNTIYF TGTGCCAGCAGCCCACGTCGATCTGGAAACACCATATATTTT few TRBJ1-3 14 TRBV7-9 NA
CSARDLEPLRNEQFF TGCAGTGCTAGAGACTTGGAGCCCCTCCGGAATGAGCAGTTCTTC NA TRBJ2-1 15 TRBV20-1 NA
CASSRRGTTDTQYF TGTGCCAGCAGCCGGCGAGGTACCACAGATACGCAGTATTTT many TRBJ2-3 14 TRBV6-5 NA
CASSSPGSLQYF TGTGCCAGCAGTTCCCCAGGAAGTCTCCAGTACTTC few TRBJ2-5 12 TRBV6-5 NA
CASSQETLGLYGYTF TGTGCCAGCAGCCAAGAGACACTAGGACTGTACGGCTACACCTTC few TRBJ1-2 15 TRBV4-2 NA
CASRASGTNTGELFF TGTGCCAGCAGGGCTAGCGGGACCAACACCGGGGAGCTGTTTTTT NA TRBJ2-2 15 TRBV12-3/TRBV12-4 TRBD2
CASNRGGAEVEQYF TGTGCCAGCAACCGGGGGGGGGCGGAGGTCGAGCAGTACTTC NA TRBJ2-7 14 TRBV6-5 TRBD2
CASSQSGGAYEQYF TGCGCCAGCAGTCAATCGGGGGGGGCCTACGAGCAGTACTTC few TRBJ2-7 14 TRBV23-1 TRBD2
CASRQAGETQYF TGTGCCAGCCGACAGGCCGGGGAGACCCAGTACTTC many TRBJ2-5 12 TRBV19 NA
CASSPQTPGELFF TGTGCCAGCAGCCCTCAAACCCCCGGGGAGCTGTTTTTT NA TRBJ2-2 13 TRBV27 NA
CASSYGLAGWDETQYF TGTGCCAGCAGCTACGGACTAGCGGGTTGGGACGAGACCCAGTACTTC NA TRBJ2-5 16 TRBV7-8 TRBD2
CATLSYNEQFF TGCGCCACCCTCTCCTACAATGAGCAGTTCTTC many TRBJ2-1 11 TRBV10-2 NA
CASSPRGSETQYF TGTGCCAGTAGTCCACGCGGGAGCGAGACCCAGTACTTC NA TRBJ2-5 13 TRBV19 TRBD2
CSARDHGSYNEQFF TGCAGTGCTAGAGATCATGGCTCCTACAATGAGCAGTTCTTC many TRBJ2-1 14 TRBV20-1 NA
CASEREAPRTGELFF TGCGCCAGTGAGCGGGAGGCCCCCCGGACCGGGGAGCTGTTTTTT many TRBJ2-2 15 TRBV5-1 TRBD2
CASSPTSVDEQYF TGTGCCAGCAGCCCGACTAGCGTTGACGAGCAGTACTTC few TRBJ2-7 13 TRBV3-1 TRBD2
CASSQVTGNTEAFF TGTGCCAGCAGCCAGGTGACAGGAAACACTGAAGCTTTCTTT many TRBJ1-1 14 TRBV3-1 NA
CASSLTRSQGQPQHF TGTGCCAGCAGCTTGACACGGTCACAAGGCCAGCCCCAGCATTTT few TRBJ1-5 15 TRBV7-2 NA
CATSQSVTGELFF TGTGCCACCAGCCAGAGTGTAACCGGGGAGCTGTTTTTT few TRBJ2-2 13 TRBV15 NA
CSAVPPRFSKNIQYF TGCAGTGCCGTGCCCCCCAGGTTTTCCAAAAACATTCAGTACTTC many TRBJ2-4 15 TRBV20-1 NA